These 3 T cell receptor beta chains were sequenced from one sample in a study of T cell repertoires in cytomegalovirus infection. No cognate antigen is known for these TCRs. From the reads, TCRdb called clonotypes with MiXCR, one entry per CDR3 protein. The sample lists 900,000 to 950,000 distinct CDR3 sequences; around 30% were seen once. Material: cultured CD8+ T cells from PBMCs, obtained from culture after CMV antigen stimulation. The receptors were sampled from a human donor in good health (CMV status not recorded). Some clones in this sample may be carry-over from other donors' samples.

The rearrangement uses TRBV4-1 and TRBJ1-2, with D unresolved. CDR1 MGHRA and CDR2 YSYEKL come from the germline V gene. This CDR3 has 13 residues. V was shortened by 3 bases and J by 3 bases, with 8 bases between the two germline ends. CDR3 DNA: TGCGCCAGCAGCCACCTTTTAGACTATGGCTACACCTTC. Translating gives CASSHLLDYGYTF.

The V gene is TRBV19, the J gene TRBJ1-2, with 7 positions matching TRBD1. Trimming took 7 bases from V and 3 from J; bases not matched to a gene: 8. The CDR3 loop spans 14 amino acids. In germline, CDR1 is LNHDA, CDR2 SQIVND (reference sequence). The CDR3 spells CASTRQGGYYGYTF. CDR3 DNA: TGTGCCAGTACCCGACAGGGAGGATACTATGGCTACACCTTC.

This clonotype was detected a few times. CDR3 sequence (DNA): TGTGCCAGCAGGGCTACTAGCGGGGGGGCGAGATACAATGAGCAGTTCTTC. Translating gives CASRATSGGARYNEQFF. The V and J genes are TRBV7-2 and TRBJ2-1; 13 positions match TRBD2. This CDR3 is 17 amino acids long. Trimming cost V 6 bases and J 4 bases; bases outside gene matches: 9. In germline, CDR1 is SGHTA, CDR2 FQGNSA.